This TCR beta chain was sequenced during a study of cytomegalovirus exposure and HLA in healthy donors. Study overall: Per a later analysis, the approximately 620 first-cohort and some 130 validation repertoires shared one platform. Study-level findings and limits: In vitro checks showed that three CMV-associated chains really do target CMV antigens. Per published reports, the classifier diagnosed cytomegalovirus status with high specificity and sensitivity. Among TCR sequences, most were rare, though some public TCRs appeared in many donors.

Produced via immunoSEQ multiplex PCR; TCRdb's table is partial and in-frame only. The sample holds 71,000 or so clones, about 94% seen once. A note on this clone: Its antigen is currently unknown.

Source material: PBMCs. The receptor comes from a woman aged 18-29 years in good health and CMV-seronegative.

The CDR3, as DNA: TGTGCCAGCAGGCCCGGGATAGCGGGAGCCAATGAGCAGTTCTTC. Its translation is CASRPGIAGANEQFF. The rearrangement links TRBV27 to TRBJ2-1, with 9 bases fitting TRBD2. Germline V gene lookup returns CDR1 MNHEY and CDR2 SMNVEV (reference sequence). V dropped 6 bases and J dropped 6; count of bases not matched to a gene: 9. CDR3 length: 15 amino acids.